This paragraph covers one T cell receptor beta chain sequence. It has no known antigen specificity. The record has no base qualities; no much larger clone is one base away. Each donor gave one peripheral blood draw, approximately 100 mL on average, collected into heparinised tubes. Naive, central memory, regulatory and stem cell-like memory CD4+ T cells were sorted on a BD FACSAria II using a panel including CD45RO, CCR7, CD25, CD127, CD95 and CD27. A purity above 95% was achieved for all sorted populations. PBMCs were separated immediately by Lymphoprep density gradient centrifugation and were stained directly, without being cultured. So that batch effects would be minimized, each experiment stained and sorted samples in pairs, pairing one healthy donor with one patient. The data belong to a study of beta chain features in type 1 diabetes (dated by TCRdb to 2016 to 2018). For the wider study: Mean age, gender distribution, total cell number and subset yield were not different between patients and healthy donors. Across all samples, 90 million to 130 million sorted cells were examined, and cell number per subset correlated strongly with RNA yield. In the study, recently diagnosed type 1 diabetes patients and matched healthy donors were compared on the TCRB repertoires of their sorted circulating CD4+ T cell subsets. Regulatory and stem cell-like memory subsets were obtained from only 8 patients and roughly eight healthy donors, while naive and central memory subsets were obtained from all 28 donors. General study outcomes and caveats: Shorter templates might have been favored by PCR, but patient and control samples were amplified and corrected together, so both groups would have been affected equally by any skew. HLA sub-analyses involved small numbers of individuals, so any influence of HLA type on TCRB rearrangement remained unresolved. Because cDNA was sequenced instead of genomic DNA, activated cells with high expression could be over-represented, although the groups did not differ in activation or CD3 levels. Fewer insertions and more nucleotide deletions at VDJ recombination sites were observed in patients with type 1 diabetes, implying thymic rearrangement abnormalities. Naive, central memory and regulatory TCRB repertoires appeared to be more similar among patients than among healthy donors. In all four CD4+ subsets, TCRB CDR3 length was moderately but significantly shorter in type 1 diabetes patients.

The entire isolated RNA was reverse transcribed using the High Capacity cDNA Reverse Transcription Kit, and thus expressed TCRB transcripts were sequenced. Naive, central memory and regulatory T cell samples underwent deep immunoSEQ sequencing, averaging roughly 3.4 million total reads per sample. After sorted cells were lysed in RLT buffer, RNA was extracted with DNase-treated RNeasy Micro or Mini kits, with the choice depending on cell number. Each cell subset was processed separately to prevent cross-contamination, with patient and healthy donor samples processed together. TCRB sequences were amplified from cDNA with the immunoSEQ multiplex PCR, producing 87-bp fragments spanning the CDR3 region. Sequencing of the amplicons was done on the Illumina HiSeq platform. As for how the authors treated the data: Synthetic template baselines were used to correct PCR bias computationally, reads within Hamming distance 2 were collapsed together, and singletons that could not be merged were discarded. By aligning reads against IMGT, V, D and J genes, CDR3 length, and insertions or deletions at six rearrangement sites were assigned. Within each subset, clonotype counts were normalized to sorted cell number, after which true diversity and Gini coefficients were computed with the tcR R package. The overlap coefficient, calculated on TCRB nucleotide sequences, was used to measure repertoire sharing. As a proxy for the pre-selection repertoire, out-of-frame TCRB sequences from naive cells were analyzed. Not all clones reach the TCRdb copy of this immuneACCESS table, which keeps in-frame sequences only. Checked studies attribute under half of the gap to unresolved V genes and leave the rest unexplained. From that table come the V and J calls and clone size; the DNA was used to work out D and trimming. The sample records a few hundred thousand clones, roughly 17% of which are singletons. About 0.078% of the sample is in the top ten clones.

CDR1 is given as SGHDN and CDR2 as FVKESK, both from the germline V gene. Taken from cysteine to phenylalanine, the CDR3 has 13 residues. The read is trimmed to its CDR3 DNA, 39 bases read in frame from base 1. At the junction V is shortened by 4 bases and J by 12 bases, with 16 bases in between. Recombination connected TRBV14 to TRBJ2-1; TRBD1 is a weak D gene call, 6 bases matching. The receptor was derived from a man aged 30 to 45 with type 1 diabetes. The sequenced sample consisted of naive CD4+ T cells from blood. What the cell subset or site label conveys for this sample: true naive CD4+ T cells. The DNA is TGTGCCAGCAGCCCGTCGGACAGCCTTATGCAGTTCTTC. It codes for CASSPSDSLMQFF.